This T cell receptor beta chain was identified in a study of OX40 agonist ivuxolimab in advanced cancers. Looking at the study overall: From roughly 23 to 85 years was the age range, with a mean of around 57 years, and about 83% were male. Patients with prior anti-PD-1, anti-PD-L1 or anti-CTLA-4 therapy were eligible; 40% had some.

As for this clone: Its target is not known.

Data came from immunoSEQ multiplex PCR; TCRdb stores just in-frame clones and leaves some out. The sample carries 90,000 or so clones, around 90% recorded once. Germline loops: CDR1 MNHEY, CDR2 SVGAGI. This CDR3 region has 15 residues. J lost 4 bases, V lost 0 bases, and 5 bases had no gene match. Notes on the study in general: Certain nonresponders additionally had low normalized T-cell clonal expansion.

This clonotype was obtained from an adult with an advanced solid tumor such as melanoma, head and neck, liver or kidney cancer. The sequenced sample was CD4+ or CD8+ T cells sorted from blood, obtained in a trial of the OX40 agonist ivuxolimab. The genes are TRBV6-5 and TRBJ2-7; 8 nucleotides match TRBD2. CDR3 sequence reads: CASSYSSGSLYEQYF. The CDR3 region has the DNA TGTGCCAGCAGTTACTCCAGCGGGAGTCTGTACGAGCAGTACTTC.